The clone carrying this T cell receptor (beta chain) occurred many times. Its target is not known. Each person with ophthalmopathy scored at least 3 on the Clinical Activity Score, reached NOSPECS grade 4 or higher, and had been ill under 3 months. Those patients with uncontrolled infection, other autoimmune disease, pregnancy or lactation were excluded. Amplification of TCR beta CDR3 regions used RNA as the template. HTBI primers drove first-round RT-PCR of the TCR CDR3. From the multiplex PCR reads, TCRdb called clonotypes with MiXCR, one entry per CDR3 protein. Of roughly 500,000 distinct CDR3 sequences listed, around a quarter are singletons. CDR1 and CDR2 (germline): MDHEN, SYDVKM. CDR3 length equals 13 residues. The trim removed 3 bases at V and 6 bases at J, leaving 4 bases unmatched. The data derive from a study of T cells in Graves' hyperthyroidism and ophthalmopathy. Findings and caveats of the study: Most clonotypes expanded in thyroid above 0.001 were likewise present in blood.

The sequenced material came from blood. The receptor was derived from a woman aged 25-40 years with Graves' ophthalmopathy. The chain links TRBV28 to TRBJ1-2; TRBD1 aligns across 7 bases. CDR3 bases: TGTGCCAGCAGTTTCGACAGGGCAGATGGCTACACCTTC. It is translated as CASSFDRADGYTF.